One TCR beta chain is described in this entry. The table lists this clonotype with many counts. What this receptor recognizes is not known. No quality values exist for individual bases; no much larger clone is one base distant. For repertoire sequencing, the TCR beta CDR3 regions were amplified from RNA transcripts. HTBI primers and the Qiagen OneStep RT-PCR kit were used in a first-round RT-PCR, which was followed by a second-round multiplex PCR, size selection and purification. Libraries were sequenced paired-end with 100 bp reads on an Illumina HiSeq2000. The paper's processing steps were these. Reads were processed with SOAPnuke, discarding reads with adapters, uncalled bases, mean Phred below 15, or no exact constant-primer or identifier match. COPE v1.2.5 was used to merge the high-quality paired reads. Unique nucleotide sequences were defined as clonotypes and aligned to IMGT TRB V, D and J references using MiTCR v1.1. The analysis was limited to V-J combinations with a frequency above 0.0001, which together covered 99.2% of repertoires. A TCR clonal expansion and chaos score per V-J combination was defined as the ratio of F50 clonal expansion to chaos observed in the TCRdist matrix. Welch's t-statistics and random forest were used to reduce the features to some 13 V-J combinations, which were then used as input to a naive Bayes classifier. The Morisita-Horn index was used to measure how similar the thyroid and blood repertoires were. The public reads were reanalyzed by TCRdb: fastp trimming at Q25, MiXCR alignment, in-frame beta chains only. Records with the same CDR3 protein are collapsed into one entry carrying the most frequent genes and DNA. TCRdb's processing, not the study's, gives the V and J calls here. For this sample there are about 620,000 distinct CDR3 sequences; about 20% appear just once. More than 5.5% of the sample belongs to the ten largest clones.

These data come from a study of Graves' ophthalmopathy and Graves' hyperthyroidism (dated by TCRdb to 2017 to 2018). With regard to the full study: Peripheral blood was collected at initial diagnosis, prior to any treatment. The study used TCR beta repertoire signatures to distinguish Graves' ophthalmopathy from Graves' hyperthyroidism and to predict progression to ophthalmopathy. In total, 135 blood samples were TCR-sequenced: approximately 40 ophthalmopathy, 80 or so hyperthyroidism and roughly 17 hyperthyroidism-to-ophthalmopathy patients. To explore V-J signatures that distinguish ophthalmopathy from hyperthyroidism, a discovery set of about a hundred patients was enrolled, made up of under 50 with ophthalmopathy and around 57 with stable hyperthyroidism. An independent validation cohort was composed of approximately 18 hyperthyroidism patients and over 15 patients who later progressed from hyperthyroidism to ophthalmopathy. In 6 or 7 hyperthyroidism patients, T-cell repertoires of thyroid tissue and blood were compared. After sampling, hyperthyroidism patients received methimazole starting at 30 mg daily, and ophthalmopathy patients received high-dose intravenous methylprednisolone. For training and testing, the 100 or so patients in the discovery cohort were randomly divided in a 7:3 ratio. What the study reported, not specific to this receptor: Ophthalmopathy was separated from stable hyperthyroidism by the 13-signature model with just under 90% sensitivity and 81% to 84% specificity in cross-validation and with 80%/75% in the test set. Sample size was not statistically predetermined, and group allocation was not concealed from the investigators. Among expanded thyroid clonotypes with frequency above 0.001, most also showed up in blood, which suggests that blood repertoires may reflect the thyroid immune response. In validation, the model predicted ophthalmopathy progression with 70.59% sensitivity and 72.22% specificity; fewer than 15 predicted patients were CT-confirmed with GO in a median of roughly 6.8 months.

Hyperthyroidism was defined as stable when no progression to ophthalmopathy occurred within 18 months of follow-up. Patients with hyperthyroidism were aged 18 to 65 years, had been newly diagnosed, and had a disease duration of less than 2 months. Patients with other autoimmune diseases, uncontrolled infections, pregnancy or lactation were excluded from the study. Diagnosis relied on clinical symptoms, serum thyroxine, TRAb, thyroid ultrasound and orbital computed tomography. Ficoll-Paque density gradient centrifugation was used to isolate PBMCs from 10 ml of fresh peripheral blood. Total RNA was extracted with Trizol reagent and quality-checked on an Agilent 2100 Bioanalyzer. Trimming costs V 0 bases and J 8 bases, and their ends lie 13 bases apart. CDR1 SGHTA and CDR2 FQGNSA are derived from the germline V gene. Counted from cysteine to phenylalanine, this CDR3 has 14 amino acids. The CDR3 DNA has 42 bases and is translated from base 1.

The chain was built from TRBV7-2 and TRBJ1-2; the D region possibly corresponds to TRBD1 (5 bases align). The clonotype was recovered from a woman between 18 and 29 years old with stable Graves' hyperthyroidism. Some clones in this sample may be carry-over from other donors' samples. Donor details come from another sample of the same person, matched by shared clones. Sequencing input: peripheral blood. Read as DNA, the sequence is TGTGCCAGCAGCTTAGCGTCCTGGGAGGGGGGCTACACCTTC. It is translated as CASSLASWEGGYTF.